The rows below give T cell receptor beta chains drawn from one sample of a study of blood T cell repertoires in COVID-19. Sequencing was performed with immunoSEQ multiplex PCR; in TCRdb, only in-frame clones are kept and a portion is missing. This sample has about 190,000 clones, with around 84% found just once. The sequenced sample was PBMCs or T cells enriched from blood (not recorded which). All receptors come from a woman aged 30 to 39 who had recovered from COVID-19. The CDR3 runs from the conserved cysteine through the conserved F or W. D genes are given only for firm matches. Size is stated for part of the rows, as once, few or many counts, or as a class when the clone is expanded.

d_gene | len | j_gene | v_gene | abundance | CDR3nt | CDR3aa
TRBD1 | 16 | TRBJ1-2 | TRBV7-3 | NA | TGTGCCAGCAGCTCCAACCATCGGACAGGACCCTATGGCTACACCTTC | CASSSNHRTGPYGYTF
TRBD1 | 15 | TRBJ2-7 | TRBV28 | NA | TGTGCCAGCAGTTTATTGGGACAGGCCTACTACGAGCAGTACTTC | CASSLLGQAYYEQYF
TRBD1 | 14 | TRBJ2-1 | TRBV28 | NA | TGTGCCAGTCTGGGGACAGGGGGCCCGAATGAGCAGTTCTTC | CASLGTGGPNEQFF
NA | 12 | TRBJ2-7 | TRBV7-8 | once | TGTGCCAGCAGCTGGGGAGTTGGCGAGCAGTACTTC | CASSWGVGEQYF
TRBD1 | 16 | TRBJ2-1 | TRBV5-4 | NA | TGTGCCAGCAGCCCCCCGCCGGGACAGGCGTCCAATGAGCAGTTCTTC | CASSPPPGQASNEQFF
NA | 13 | TRBJ1-5 | TRBV2 | NA | TGTGCCAGCAGCCCAGGGTGGGATCAGCCCCAGCATTTT | CASSPGWDQPQHF
TRBD1 | 13 | TRBJ1-1 | TRBV5-4 | NA | TGTGCCAGCAGCCCCGGGACAGGCGTTGAAGCTTTCTTT | CASSPGTGVEAFF
TRBD2 | 17 | TRBJ2-3 | TRBV27 | NA | TGTGCCAGCAGTTTATGGGCGGGAGTTAAGGACACAGATACGCAGTATTTT | CASSLWAGVKDTDTQYF
NA | 17 | TRBJ1-2 | TRBV6-1 | NA | TGTGCCAGCAGTGAGAGGACACGGGGGATTTCTAACTATGGCTACACCTTC | CASSERTRGISNYGYTF
NA | 15 | TRBJ1-5 | TRBV2 | few | TGTGCCAGCAGTGTAGGGGCCGCGAGCAATCAGCCCCAGCATTTT | CASSVGAASNQPQHF
TRBD1 | 13 | TRBJ2-1 | TRBV5-6 | NA | TGTGCCAGCAGGGGGTCAGGGGGCAATGAGCAGTTCTTC | CASRGSGGNEQFF
NA | 15 | TRBJ1-2 | TRBV13 | NA | TGTGCCAGCAGCTTAAGCAGGGGCGATAACTATGGCTACACCTTC | CASSLSRGDNYGYTF
NA | 15 | TRBJ2-1 | TRBV9 | NA | TGTGCCAGCAGCGTAGAACAGGGGGGAGGGTATGAGCAGTTCTTC | CASSVEQGGGYEQFF
TRBD2 | 16 | TRBJ2-3 | TRBV5-1 | NA | TGCGCCAGCAGCTTGGCCTTGCGGGGGGGCGCGGATACGCAGTATTTT | CASSLALRGGADTQYF
NA | 11 | TRBJ2-1 | TRBV25-1 | NA | TGTGCCAGCAGCGCCAGGTTTGAGCAGTTCTTC | CASSARFEQFF
NA | 13 | TRBJ1-3 | TRBV4-1 | NA | TGCGCCAGCAGCAAGGACAGTTTTGACACCATATATTTT | CASSKDSFDTIYF
TRBD2 | 15 | TRBJ2-5 | TRBV5-1 | NA | TGCGCCAGCAGCCCGGGACTAGCAGGTTCGGAGACCCAGTACTTC | CASSPGLAGSETQYF
NA | 15 | TRBJ1-4 | TRBV5-1 | NA | TGCGCCAGCAGCTTGGCACAGGCAACTAATGAAAAACTGTTTTTT | CASSLAQATNEKLFF
NA | 14 | TRBJ1-1 | TRBV7-9 | NA | TGTGCCAGCAGCTTAGGCAGAGGGAACACTGAAGCTTTCTTT | CASSLGRGNTEAFF
TRBD1 | 14 | TRBJ1-1 | TRBV24-1 | NA | TGTGCCACCAAGGGGGCCGGACGGGACACTGAAGCTTTCTTT | CATKGAGRDTEAFF
NA | 13 | TRBJ1-5 | TRBV6-5 | NA | TGTGCCAGCAGCTCGACAGTCGATCAGCCCCAGCATTTT | CASSSTVDQPQHF
NA | 13 | TRBJ1-1 | TRBV7-9 | NA | TGTGCCAGCAGCTTAGTAGGGGCCTCGGAGGCTTTCTTT | CASSLVGASEAFF
NA | 11 | TRBJ2-3 | TRBV2 | NA | TGTGCCAGCAGAGCGGCAGATACGCAGTATTTT | CASRAADTQYF
TRBD1 | 13 | TRBJ1-5 | TRBV19 | NA | TGTGCCAGTGGGACAGGCGGTAATCAGCCCCAGCATTTT | CASGTGGNQPQHF
NA | 12 | TRBJ2-3 | TRBV6-1 | NA | TGTGCCAGCAGTGAATTCCGAGATACGCAGTATTTT | CASSEFRDTQYF
TRBD2 | 16 | TRBJ2-7 | TRBV9 | NA | TGTGCCAGCAGCGTCGGAGCGGGAGAATTTCCATACGAGCAGTACTTC | CASSVGAGEFPYEQYF
NA | 15 | TRBJ1-2 | TRBV5-1 | NA | TGCGCCAGCAGCTTGGACGGGCTTGGAGGCTATGGCTACACCTTC | CASSLDGLGGYGYTF
NA | 11 | TRBJ1-1 | TRBV20-1 | NA | TGCAGTGCCCCGGTCGTAACTGAAGCTTTCTTT | CSAPVVTEAFF
TRBD1 | 14 | TRBJ1-1 | TRBV6-5 | few | TGTGCCAGCAGTTACGGGACAGCCGGGCCTGAAGCTTTCTTT | CASSYGTAGPEAFF
NA | 15 | TRBJ2-7 | TRBV6-5 | NA | TGTGTCAGCAGTTACTTGGCGGGACGACAGCCCGAGCAGTACTTC | CVSSYLAGRQPEQYF
NA | 11 | TRBJ2-5 | TRBV12-3/TRBV12-4 | once | TGTGCCAGCAGTTCTACAGAGACCCAGTACTTC | CASSSTETQYF
TRBD2 | 17 | TRBJ2-3 | TRBV28 | NA | TGTGCCAGCAGTTTTGAATGGCGGGGGGCTGGCACAGATACGCAGTATTTT | CASSFEWRGAGTDTQYF
NA | 14 | TRBJ2-7 | TRBV4-1 | NA | TGCGCCAGCAGCCAAGGCCGGCTAGCATACGAGCAGTACTTC | CASSQGRLAYEQYF
TRBD1 | 16 | TRBJ1-1 | TRBV29-1 | once | TGCAGCGTTTGGGGGGACAGGGGGCAAATGAACACTGAAGCTTTCTTT | CSVWGDRGQMNTEAFF
TRBD1 | 13 | TRBJ1-2 | TRBV24-1 | NA | TGTGCCACCTCGGGACAGACAAGCTATGGCTACACCTTC | CATSGQTSYGYTF
NA | 15 | TRBJ2-1 | TRBV19 | NA | TGTGCCAGTAGAGTACAGGGTCTAGGCTACAATGAGCAGTTCTTC | CASRVQGLGYNEQFF
TRBD2 | 14 | TRBJ2-7 | TRBV18 | few | TGTGCCAGCTCGTCTGGAGGGAGGGCCGGCGAGCAGTACTTC | CASSSGGRAGEQYF